A single sample is the source of the 9 T cell receptor beta chains below, sequenced in a study of molecular identifiers for immune sequencing clone quantification. TCRdb recomputed calls from the PCR reads with MiXCR, one row per CDR3 protein. This table holds tens of thousands of distinct CDR3 sequences, roughly 36% found once. The sequenced material came from naive CD8+ T cells from blood, with Jurkat cell RNA spiked in. As to subset: FACS-sorted CD8+CD4-CCR7+CD45RA+ naive T cells. These receptors all come from a human donor in good health. Some libraries in this study had Jurkat cell RNA spiked in.

For this clonotype: The junction differs from germline at one of its ends, possibly a read error. This chain links TRBV20-1 with TRBJ2-3; tentative D call: TRBD2 (5 bases). CDR1 and CDR2 (germline): DFQATT, SNEGSKA (reference sequence). The CDR3 runs to 15 residues. This chain's CDR3 is CSAPEGRQVTDTQNF. The CDR3 DNA reads TGCAGTGCCCCCGAGGGCAGGCAAGTCACAGATACGCAGAATTTT.

This clonotype was seen a few times. The gene calls are TRBV7-6 and TRBJ2-1; D gene ambiguous. V was pared by 2 bases and J by 5 bases, with 10 bases between. This CDR3 is built from 14 residues. Germline lookup yields CDR1 SGHVS and CDR2 FNYEAQ. CDR3 loop: CASSLLETHNEQFF. The CDR3 nucleotides are TGTGCCAGCAGCTTACTTGAGACCCACAATGAGCAGTTCTTC.

This clonotype was recorded many times. The chain employs TRBV9 and TRBJ2-3; D is perhaps TRBD1 (6 bases). The CDR3 extends over 16 amino acids. V was cut by 0 bases and J by 1 base, with 12 bases left in between. Germline V gene lookup returns CDR1 SGDLS and CDR2 YYNGEE. CDR3 loop: CASSVDGGGRTDTQYF. The CDR3 region has the DNA TGTGCCAGCAGCGTAGATGGGGGCGGACGCACAGATACGCAGTATTTT.

Only one count was recorded for this clonotype. This CDR3 fails to terminate in the conserved phenylalanine or tryptophan, so it likely reflects a read error. The gene calls are TRBV4-3 and TRBJ1-6, with D unresolved. V was clipped by 0 bases and J by 8 bases, with 8 bases between them. Germline CDR1 LGHNA, CDR2 YSLEER. CDR3 length: 14 amino acids. CDR3 in DNA: TGCGCCAGCAGCCAAGATCAGGCGTATTCACCCCTCCACATT. As protein: CASSQDQAYSPLHI.

The genes are TRBV7-9 and TRBJ1-2; D possibly corresponds to TRBD1 (5 bases). CDR3 length: 15 amino acids. Germline V gene sequence: CDR1 SEHNR, CDR2 FQNEAQ (reference sequence). Deletions cut 4 bases from V and 6 bases from J, with 18 bases between. DNA for the CDR3: TGTGCCAGCAGCTCATTAAGGACGAGGGGTGATGGCTACACCTTC. It is translated as CASSSLRTRGDGYTF.

The CDR3 DNA reads TGTGCCAGCAGGTATATACAGGGATCGGGCGAAAAACTGTTTTTT. As protein: CASRYIQGSGEKLFF. V and J are TRBV28 and TRBJ1-4; TRBD1 is a possible D gene (6 bases). This CDR3 is built from 15 residues. The germline CDR1 and CDR2 sequences are MDHEN and SYDVKM. V shed 6 bases and J shed 8 bases, with 19 bases lying between them.

This clonotype has at least ten counts. This rearrangement joins TRBV4-1 to TRBJ2-7; the match to TRBD2 covers 10 bases. CDR1 is MGHRA and CDR2 is YSYEKL in the germline V gene. This CDR3 is 15 amino acids long. J gave up 2 bases and V 4 bases, and 5 bases lay outside the gene matches. The CDR3 spells CASSRGLADPYEQYF. The CDR3 coding sequence is TGCGCCAGCAGCCGAGGACTAGCGGATCCCTACGAGCAGTACTTC.

The chain employs TRBV2 and TRBJ2-7, with unresolved D. The CDR3 extends over 15 amino acids. Trimming removed 4 bases at V and 2 bases at J, with 15 bases between. The germline gives CDR1 SNHLY, CDR2 FYNNEI. This chain's CDR3 is CASSAGSTKAYEQYF. DNA for the CDR3: TGTGCCAGCAGTGCGGGCAGCACGAAAGCCTACGAGCAGTACTTC.

This clonotype appeared a few times. It may be a read error: a sequence one base away is much more abundant. This is likely a read error, given that the CDR3 carries no conserved phenylalanine or tryptophan at its end. The chain is built from TRBV28 and TRBJ2-2; TRBD2 matches at 13 bases. The CDR3 extends over 18 amino acids. V gave up 6 bases and J gave up 6 bases; unmatched junction bases: 13. Looked up from germline, CDR1 is MDHEN and CDR2 is SYDVKM. DNA for the CDR3: TGTGCCAGCAGGCAACCGGGACTAGCGGGATTCCTCCCCGGGGAGCTGTTTATT. Amino acids: CASRQPGLAGFLPGELFI.